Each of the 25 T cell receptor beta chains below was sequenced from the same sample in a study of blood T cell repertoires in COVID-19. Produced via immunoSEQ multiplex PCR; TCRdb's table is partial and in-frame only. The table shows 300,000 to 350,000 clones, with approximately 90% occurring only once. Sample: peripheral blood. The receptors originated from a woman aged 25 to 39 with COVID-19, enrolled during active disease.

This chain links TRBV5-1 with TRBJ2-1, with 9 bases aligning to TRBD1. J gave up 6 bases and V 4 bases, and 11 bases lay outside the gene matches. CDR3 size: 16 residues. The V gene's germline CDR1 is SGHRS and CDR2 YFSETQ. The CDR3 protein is CASSPPGQGPSNEQFF. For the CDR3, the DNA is TGCGCCAGCAGCCCACCGGGACAGGGTCCCTCCAATGAGCAGTTCTTC.

The CDR3 DNA reads as TGTGCCAGCAGCGTAGGGACTAGCGGGAGAGAGCAGTTCTTC. It translates to CASSVGTSGREQFF. V usage is TRBV9 and J usage is TRBJ2-1; 13 bases are a match to TRBD2. The germline V gene has CDR1 SGDLS and CDR2 YYNGEE. Germline trimming cut 0 bases from V and 10 bases from J; bases unmatched to any gene: 1. The CDR3 sequence is 14 residues long.

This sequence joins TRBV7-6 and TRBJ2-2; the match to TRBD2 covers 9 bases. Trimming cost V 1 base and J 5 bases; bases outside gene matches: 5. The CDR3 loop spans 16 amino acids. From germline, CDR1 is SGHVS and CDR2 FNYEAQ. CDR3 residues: CASSLGSRGGTGELFF. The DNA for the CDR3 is TGTGCCAGCAGCTTAGGGTCGCGGGGGGGGACCGGGGAGCTGTTTTTT. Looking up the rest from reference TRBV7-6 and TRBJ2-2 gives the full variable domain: GAGVSQSPRYKVTKRGQDVALRCDPISGHVSLYWYRQALGQGPEFLTYFNYEAQQDKSGLPNDRFSAERPEGSISTLTIQRTEQRDSAMYRCASSLGSRGGTGELFFGEGSRLTVL.

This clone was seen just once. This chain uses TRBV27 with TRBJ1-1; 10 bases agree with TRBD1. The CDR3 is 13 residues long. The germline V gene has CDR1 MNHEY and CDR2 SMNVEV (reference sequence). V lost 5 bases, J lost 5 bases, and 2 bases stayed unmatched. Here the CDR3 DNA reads TGTGCCAGCAGTGCGGGACAGGGGACTGAAGCTTTCTTT. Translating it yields CASSAGQGTEAFF.

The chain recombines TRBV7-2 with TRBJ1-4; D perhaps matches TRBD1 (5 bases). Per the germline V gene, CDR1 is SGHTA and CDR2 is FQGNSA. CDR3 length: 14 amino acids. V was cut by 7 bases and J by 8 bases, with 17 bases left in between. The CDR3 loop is CASNRGGMGEKLFF. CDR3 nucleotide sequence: TGTGCCAGCAACCGGGGGGGGATGGGCGAAAAACTGTTTTTT.

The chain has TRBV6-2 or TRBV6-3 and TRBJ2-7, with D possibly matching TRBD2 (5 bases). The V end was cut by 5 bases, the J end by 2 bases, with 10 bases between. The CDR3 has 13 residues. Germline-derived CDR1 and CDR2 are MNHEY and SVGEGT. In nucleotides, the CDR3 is TGTGCCAGCAGTCGGGGTGGAACCTACGAGCAGTACTTC. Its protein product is CASSRGGTYEQYF.

DNA of the CDR3: TGTGCCACCAGCAGTCGAACATTAATGAACACTGAAGCTTTCTTT. This encodes CATSSRTLMNTEAFF. The chain joins TRBV15 to TRBJ1-1; no definite D call. The CDR3 is made up of 15 amino acids. V gave up 3 bases and J gave up 0 bases, with 11 bases separating them. The V gene's germline CDR1 is LNHNV and CDR2 YYDKDF (reference sequence).

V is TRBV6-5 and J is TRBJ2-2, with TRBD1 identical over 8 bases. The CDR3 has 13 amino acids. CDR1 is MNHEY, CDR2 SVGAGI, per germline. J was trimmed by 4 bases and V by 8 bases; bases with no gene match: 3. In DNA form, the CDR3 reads TGTGCCAGCGCAGGGGGCAGCACCGGGGAGCTGTTTTTT. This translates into CASAGGSTGELFF.

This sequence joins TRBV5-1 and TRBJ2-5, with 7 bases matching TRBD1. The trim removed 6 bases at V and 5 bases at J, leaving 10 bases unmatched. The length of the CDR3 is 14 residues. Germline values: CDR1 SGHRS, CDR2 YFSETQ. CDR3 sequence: CASTVETGAETQYF. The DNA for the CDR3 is TGCGCCAGCACAGTTGAAACAGGGGCCGAGACCCAGTACTTC. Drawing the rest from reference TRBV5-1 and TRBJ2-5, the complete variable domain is KAGVTQTPRYLIKTRGQQVTLSCSPISGHRSVSWYQQTPGQGLQFLFEYFSETQRNKGNFPGRFSGRQFSNSRSEMNVSTLELGDSALYLCASTVETGAETQYFGPGTRLLVL.

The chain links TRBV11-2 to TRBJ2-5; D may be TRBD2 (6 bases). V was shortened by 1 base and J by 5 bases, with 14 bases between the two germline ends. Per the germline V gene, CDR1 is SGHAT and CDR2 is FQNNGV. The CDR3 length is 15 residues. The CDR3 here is CASSLVLGRVETQYF. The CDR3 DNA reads TGTGCCAGCAGCTTAGTACTCGGGAGAGTGGAGACCCAGTACTTC.

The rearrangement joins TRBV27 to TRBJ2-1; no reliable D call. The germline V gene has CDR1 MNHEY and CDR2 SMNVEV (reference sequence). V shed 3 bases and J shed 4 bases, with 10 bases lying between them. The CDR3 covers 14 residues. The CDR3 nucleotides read TGTGCCAGCAGTTTGGCTGATGCTTACAATGAGCAGTTCTTC. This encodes CASSLADAYNEQFF.

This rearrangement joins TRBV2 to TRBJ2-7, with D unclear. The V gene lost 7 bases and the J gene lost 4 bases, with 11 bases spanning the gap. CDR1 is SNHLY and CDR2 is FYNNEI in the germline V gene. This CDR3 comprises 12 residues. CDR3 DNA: TGTGCCAGCATTGATTGGCAATACGAGCAGTACTTC. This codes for CASIDWQYEQYF.

CDR3 amino acids: CASSQPSTDTQYF. Here the CDR3 DNA reads TGTGCCAGCAGCCAACCGTCCACAGATACGCAGTATTTT. The gene calls are TRBV3-1 (or the pseudogene TRBV3-2) and TRBJ2-3; unclear D gene. Germline V lookup: CDR1 LGHDT, CDR2 YNNKEL (reference sequence). The CDR3 spans 13 residues. The V and J ends lost 2 bases and 2 bases respectively, with 5 bases between them.

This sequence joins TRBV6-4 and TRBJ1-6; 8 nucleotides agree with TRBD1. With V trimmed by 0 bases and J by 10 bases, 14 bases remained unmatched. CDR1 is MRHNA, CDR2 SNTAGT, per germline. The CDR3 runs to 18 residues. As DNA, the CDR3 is TGTGCCAGCAGTGACTCGATCCTTCTAGGACAGGGACGCTCACCCCTCCACTTT. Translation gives CASSDSILLGQGRSPLHF.

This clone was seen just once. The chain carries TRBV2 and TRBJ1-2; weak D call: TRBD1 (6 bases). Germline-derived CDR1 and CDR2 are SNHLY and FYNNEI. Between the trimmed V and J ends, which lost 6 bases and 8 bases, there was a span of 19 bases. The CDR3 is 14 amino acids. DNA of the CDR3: TGTGCCAGCAGCCAAGGATACAGGGATGGCGGCTACACCTTC. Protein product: CASSQGYRDGGYTF.

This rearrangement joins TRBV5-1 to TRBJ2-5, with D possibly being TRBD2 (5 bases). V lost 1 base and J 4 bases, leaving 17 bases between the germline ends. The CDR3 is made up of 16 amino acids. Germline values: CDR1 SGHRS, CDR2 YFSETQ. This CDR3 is CASSLPRDSDRETQYF. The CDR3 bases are TGCGCCAGCAGCTTGCCCCGGGATAGCGACCGAGAGACCCAGTACTTC. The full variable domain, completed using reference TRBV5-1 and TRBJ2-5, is KAGVTQTPRYLIKTRGQQVTLSCSPISGHRSVSWYQQTPGQGLQFLFEYFSETQRNKGNFPGRFSGRQFSNSRSEMNVSTLELGDSALYLCASSLPRDSDRETQYFGPGTRLLVL.

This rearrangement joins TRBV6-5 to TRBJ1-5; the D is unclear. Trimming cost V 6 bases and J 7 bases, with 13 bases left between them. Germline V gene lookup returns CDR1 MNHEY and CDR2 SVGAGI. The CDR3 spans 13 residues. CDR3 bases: TGTGCCAGCAGCAAACGAGAGGGCCAGCCCCAGCATTTT. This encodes CASSKREGQPQHF.

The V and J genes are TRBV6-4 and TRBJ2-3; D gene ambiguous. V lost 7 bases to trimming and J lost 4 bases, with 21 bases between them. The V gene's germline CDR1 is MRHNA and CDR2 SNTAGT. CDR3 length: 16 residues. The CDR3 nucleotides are TGTGCCAGCACCCCTAATGGCGGAAGTGGCGCAGATACGCAGTATTTT. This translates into CASTPNGGSGADTQYF.

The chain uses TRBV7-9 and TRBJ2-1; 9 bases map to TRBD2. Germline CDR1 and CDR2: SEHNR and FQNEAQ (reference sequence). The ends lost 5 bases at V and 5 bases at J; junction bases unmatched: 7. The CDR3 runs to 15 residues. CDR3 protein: CASSELAGVHNEQFF. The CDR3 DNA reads TGTGCCAGCAGCGAATTAGCGGGAGTCCACAATGAGCAGTTCTTC.

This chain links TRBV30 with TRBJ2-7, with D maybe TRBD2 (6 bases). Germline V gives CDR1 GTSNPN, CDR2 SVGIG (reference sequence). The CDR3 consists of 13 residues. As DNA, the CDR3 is TGTGCGGGAGGACGAACGGGAACCTACGAGCAGTACTTC. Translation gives CAGGRTGTYEQYF.

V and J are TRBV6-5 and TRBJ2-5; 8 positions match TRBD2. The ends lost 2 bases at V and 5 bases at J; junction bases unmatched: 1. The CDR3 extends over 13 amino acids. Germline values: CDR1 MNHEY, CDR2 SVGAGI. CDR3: CASSYRGGETQYF. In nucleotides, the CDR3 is TGTGCCAGCAGTTACCGGGGGGGGGAGACCCAGTACTTC.

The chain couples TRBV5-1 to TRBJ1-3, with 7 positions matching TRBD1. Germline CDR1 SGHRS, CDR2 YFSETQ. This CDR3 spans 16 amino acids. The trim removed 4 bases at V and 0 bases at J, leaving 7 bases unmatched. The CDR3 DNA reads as TGCGCCAGCAGCGTCGGTCGACAGGGCTCTGGAAACACCATATATTTT. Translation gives CASSVGRQGSGNTIYF.

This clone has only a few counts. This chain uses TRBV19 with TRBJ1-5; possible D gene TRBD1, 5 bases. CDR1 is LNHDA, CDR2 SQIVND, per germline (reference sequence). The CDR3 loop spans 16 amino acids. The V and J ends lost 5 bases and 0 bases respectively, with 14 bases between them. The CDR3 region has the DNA TGTGCCAGTAGTGTCCAGGGCTCGGGTAGCAATCAGCCCCAGCATTTT. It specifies CASSVQGSGSNQPQHF.

The CDR3 loop is CASSRGGSGANVLTF. The CDR3 region has the DNA TGTGCCTCCTCCAGGGGCGGCTCTGGGGCCAACGTCCTGACTTTC. This chain uses TRBV28 with TRBJ2-6; D possibly corresponds to TRBD1 (6 bases). The CDR3 is 15 residues long. Trimming removed 11 bases at V and 0 bases at J, with 14 bases between. The germline CDR1 and CDR2 sequences are MDHEN and SYDVKM.

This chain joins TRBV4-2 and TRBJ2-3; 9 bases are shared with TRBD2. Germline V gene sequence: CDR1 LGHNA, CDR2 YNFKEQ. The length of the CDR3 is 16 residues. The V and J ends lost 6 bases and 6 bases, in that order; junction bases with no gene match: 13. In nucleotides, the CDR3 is TGTGCCAGCAGGCCGGGGCAACTAGCGGGTTCTGATACGCAGTATTTT. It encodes CASRPGQLAGSDTQYF.